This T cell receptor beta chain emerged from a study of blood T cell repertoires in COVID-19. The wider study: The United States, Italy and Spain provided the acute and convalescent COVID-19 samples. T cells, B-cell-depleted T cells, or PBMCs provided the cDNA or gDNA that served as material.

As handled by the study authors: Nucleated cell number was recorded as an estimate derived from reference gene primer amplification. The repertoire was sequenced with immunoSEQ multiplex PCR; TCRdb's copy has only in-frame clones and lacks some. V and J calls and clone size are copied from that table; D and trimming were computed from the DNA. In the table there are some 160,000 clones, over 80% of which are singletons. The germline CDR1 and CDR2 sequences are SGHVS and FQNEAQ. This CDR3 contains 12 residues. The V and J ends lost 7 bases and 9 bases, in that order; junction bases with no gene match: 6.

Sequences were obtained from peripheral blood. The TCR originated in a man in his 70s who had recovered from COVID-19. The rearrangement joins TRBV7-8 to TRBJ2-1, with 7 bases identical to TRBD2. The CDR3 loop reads CASTRGRGEQFF. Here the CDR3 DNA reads TGTGCCAGCACCCGCGGGAGAGGTGAGCAGTTCTTC.